The entry that follows covers one TCR beta chain sequence. The antigen it recognizes is unknown. Being one base from a much bigger clone, this may be a read error. Receptor amplification or capture employed 5' RACE. Sequencer: Illumina HiSeq 2500. A second 7 to 11 cycle PCR used a sample-barcoded 5' primer and a J-beta primer mix. Each TCR beta cDNA molecule received a unique molecular identifier from a template-switch 5' adaptor carrying 12 random nucleotides. Each sample yielded at least 3 million CDR3-containing paired-end reads. The Mint cDNA synthesis kit, primed by a TRBC-specific oligonucleotide, was used to synthesize first-strand cDNA from all RNA. All cDNA was treated with uracil-DNA glycosylase and then went through a first 18-cycle PCR with the universal primers M1SS and BC2_uni_R. Processing in the source paper ran as follows. Normalization of each sample was performed by random selection of 1 million high-quality reads, each carrying a distinct molecular identifier. Reads with shared molecular identifiers were discarded instead of being binned into consensus sequences. MiTCR, run with a Q25 quality threshold and the strictest error-elimination algorithm, handled CDR3 identification, clonotype clustering and error correction. Lower-bound total TCR beta diversity was estimated with a nonparametric unseen species model using Euler transformation. TCRdb took the public reads, trimmed them with fastp at Q25, ran MiXCR for clone calling and kept in-frame beta chains. One record per CDR3 amino acid sequence lists the most common genes and DNA. In this record, the V and J calls reflect TCRdb's handling and not the investigators' own analysis. A total of fewer than 700,000 distinct CDR3 sequences appear in this sample, roughly 43% of them only once. Around 24% of the sample belongs to the ten largest clones.

Systemically healthy Caucasian individuals from Russia, approximately 39 in total and aged roughly 6 to 95 years, were included as donors. Approximately 10 milliliters of peripheral blood were collected from each donor into EDTA-treated Vacutainer tubes. Ficoll-Paque density-gradient centrifugation was used to isolate PBMCs, with at least 7 million obtained per sample. Total RNA, at least 6 micrograms per sample, was extracted from PBMCs with Trizol reagent. The percentages of naive CD45RAhigh/CD27high T cells were determined by flow cytometry on a PBMC aliquot from every donor. The CDR1 and CDR2 encoded by the germline V gene are MNHEY and SVGAGI. The CDR3 numbers 15 residues from cysteine through phenylalanine. Only the CDR3 DNA is retained, 45 bases long and in frame from the first base. The record originates from a study of blood T cells in healthy people across ages (dated by TCRdb to the mid-2010s). With respect to the entire study: In model experiments, template switching captured roughly one uniquely barcoded TCR beta cDNA molecule for every two T cells. To track age-related changes in TCR beta repertoire diversity, the study relied on deep sequencing normalized with unique cDNA molecular identifiers. The study analyzed two additional independent replicas of 1 million unique cDNA reads from the same blood draw for two donors, one aged 18 to 29 and one aged 80 or older. The donors were divided into four age groups: young (average around 16 years), middle-aged (around 37), aged (approximately 62) and long-lived (around 87). Donors of different ages were randomly distributed across sequencing lanes to avoid experimental bias. Broad study findings and their caveats: Total diversity estimates from one million sequenced T cells were considered lower bounds and underestimates. Because donor CMV infection status was unknown, age-related changes in expanded clonotypes were potentially confounded. Bulk unsorted PBMC profiling prevented conclusive comparison of naive and antigen-experienced compartments. Observed TCR beta diversity per million T cells fell roughly linearly with age, and a significant reduction was already apparent by age around 40. Compared with the aged group, more naive CD4+ T cells, fewer expanded clones and increased TCR diversity were shown by the long-lived group, suggesting age selection. The percentage of naive T cells measured by flow cytometry correlated strongly with observed TCR beta diversity.

What was sequenced was blood. This receptor chain uses TRBV6-5 and TRBJ1-1, and possibly TRBD1, on 6 matching bases. The clonotype comes from a man older than 75 in good health. The CDR3 protein: CVSSPAPGANTEAFF. The DNA reads TGTGTCAGCAGCCCCGCGCCGGGGGCGAACACTGAAGCTTTCTTT.